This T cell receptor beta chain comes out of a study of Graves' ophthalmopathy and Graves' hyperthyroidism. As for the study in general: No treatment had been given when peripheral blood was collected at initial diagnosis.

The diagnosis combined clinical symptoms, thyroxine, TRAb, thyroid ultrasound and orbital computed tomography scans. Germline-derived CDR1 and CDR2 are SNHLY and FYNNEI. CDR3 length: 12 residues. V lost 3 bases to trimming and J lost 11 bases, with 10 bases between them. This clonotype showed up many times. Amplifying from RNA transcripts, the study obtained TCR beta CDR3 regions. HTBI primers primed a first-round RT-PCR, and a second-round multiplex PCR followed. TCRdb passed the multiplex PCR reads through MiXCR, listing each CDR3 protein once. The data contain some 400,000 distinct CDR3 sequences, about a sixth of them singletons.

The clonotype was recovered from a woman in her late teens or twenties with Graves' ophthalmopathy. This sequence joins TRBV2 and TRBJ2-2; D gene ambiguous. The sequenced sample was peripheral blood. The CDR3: CASSESQNELFF. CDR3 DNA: TGTGCCAGCAGTGAGTCCCAGAACGAGCTGTTTTTT.